This entry features one TCR beta chain sequence. The repertoire was sequenced with immunoSEQ multiplex PCR; TCRdb's copy has only in-frame clones and lacks some. The table includes 200,000 or so clones, approximately 82% detected once. The germline gives CDR1 MGHRA, CDR2 YSYEKL. J lost 5 bases, V lost 1 base, and 6 bases had no gene match. This CDR3 has 15 residues. These data come from a study of blood T cell repertoires in COVID-19. The source of this sequence is a man aged 35 to 55 who had recovered from COVID-19. The sequencing input was peripheral blood. V and J are TRBV4-1 and TRBJ1-2, with TRBD1 identical over 8 bases. This CDR3 reads CASSQVGDRRYGYTF. The CDR3 nucleotides are TGCGCCAGCAGCCAAGTTGGGGACAGGCGATATGGCTACACCTTC.